The next 5 T cell receptor beta chains were all read from a single sample in a study of cytomegalovirus exposure and HLA in healthy donors. Sequencing was performed with immunoSEQ multiplex PCR; in TCRdb, only in-frame clones are kept and a portion is missing. The repertoire holds a few hundred thousand clones, with 75% to 90% as singletons. The sequencing sample was made of PBMCs. The receptors derive from a woman between 18 and 30 years old in good health and CMV-seronegative.

The chain combines TRBV6-5 with TRBJ2-1; 8 bases line up with TRBD2. The V gene end was trimmed by 6 bases and the J gene end by 4 bases; junction bases not matched to a gene: 5. Germline V gene sequence: CDR1 MNHEY, CDR2 SVGAGI. This CDR3 comprises 14 residues. The CDR3 region is CASSYTSGYNEQFF. In DNA, the CDR3 is TGTGCCAGCAGCTATACTAGCGGTTACAATGAGCAGTTCTTC.

The chain has TRBV30 and TRBJ2-1, with a tentative D call TRBD2 (6 bases). The V end lost 2 bases, the J end lost 5 bases, and 16 bases lay between the germline ends. Germline assignment: CDR1 GTSNPN and CDR2 SVGIG (reference sequence). The CDR3 totals 15 residues. The CDR3 loop is CAWSRKGLSDNEQFF. The CDR3 nucleotides are TGTGCCTGGAGTCGTAAGGGACTTTCAGACAATGAGCAGTTCTTC.

The chain is built from TRBV4-3 and TRBJ2-7; perhaps TRBD2 as D (7 bases). The CDR3 is made up of 15 amino acids. V lost 4 bases and J lost 2, with 15 bases in between. Germline CDR1 is LGHNA and CDR2 is YSLEER. The CDR3 DNA reads TGCGCCAGCAGCCCCAACTGGCGGGGGCCCTACGAGCAGTACTTC. Amino acid sequence: CASSPNWRGPYEQYF.

The chain couples TRBV5-4 to TRBJ2-1, with D unresolved. CDR1 and CDR2 (germline): SGHNT, YYREEE (reference sequence). Trimming took off 4 bases at V and 4 bases at J, with 9 bases between the two ends. CDR3 size: 13 residues. CDR3 in amino acids: CASSHTPYNEQFF. The CDR3 DNA reads as TGTGCCAGCAGCCATACACCTTACAATGAGCAGTTCTTC.

A note on this clone: Distinct nucleotide sequences in the sample also encode this CDR3. The rearrangement joins TRBV10-3 to TRBJ1-1; D unclear. This CDR3 region has 12 residues. V was clipped by 8 bases and J by 1 base, with 8 bases between them. Germline V gene sequence: CDR1 ENHRY, CDR2 SYGVKD. In DNA, the CDR3 is TGTGCCATCTCCGGCGGGAACACTGAAGCTTTCTTT. Translating it yields CAISGGNTEAFF.